This TCR beta chain appears in the sequencing data of a study of shared clonotypes between healthy human individuals. This clone was recorded once. Clones were read by immunoSEQ multiplex PCR, and TCRdb kept only the in-frame ones, dropping some. The sample has over 2 million clones, roughly 90% seen once. The V gene lost 2 bases and the J gene lost 8 bases, with 8 bases spanning the gap. Germline CDR1 is SGHNT and CDR2 is YENEEA. The CDR3 runs 12 residues. Input material: naive CD4+ T cells from PBMCs. Subset in this sample: CD45RA+ positively selected. This TCR was recovered from a man younger than 35 in good health. Some clones in this sample may be carry-over from other donors' samples. The chain joins TRBV11-3 to TRBJ2-3; D unresolved. This chain's CDR3 is CASSLRWGTQYF. The CDR3 DNA follows: TGTGCCAGCAGCTTACGGTGGGGTACGCAGTATTTT.